Listed below are T cell receptor beta chains from one sample, sequenced in a study of T cell responses to AZD1222 COVID-19 vaccine. The data were produced by immunoSEQ multiplex PCR, yet TCRdb's version contains in-frame clones alone and is incomplete. The repertoire has 85,000 to 110,000 clones, 80% to 90% of them found once; the top ten carry roughly 22%. This specimen was peripheral blood, taken on day 0 of AZD1222 vaccination. The receptor set was obtained from an adult in good health. The CDR3 runs from the conserved cysteine through the conserved F or W. A D gene is named only where the DNA matches it firmly. Clone size is shown for a subset of rows, as once, few, many or a class of expanded clone.

15	TRBV6-2/TRBV6-3	-	TRBJ1-3	-	TGTGCCAGCAGTTACTCGTACAGCTCTGGAAACACCATATATTTT	CASSYSYSSGNTIYF
13	TRBV7-9	-	TRBJ2-1	few	TGTGCCAGCAGCTTACGTACCGACAAGGGTCCATTCTTC	CASSLRTDKGPFF
14	TRBV6-5	-	TRBJ1-5	-	TGTGCCAGCAGGAAAGGGTATAGCAATCAGCCCCAGCATTTT	CASRKGYSNQPQHF
16	TRBV9	TRBD1	TRBJ1-1	-	TGTGCCAGCAGCGTGTCTCCGGGACAGCAGAACACTGAAGCTTTCTTT	CASSVSPGQQNTEAFF
14	TRBV6-4	TRBD2	TRBJ2-7	-	TGTGCCAGCCCGGGACTAGCGGGAAACTACGAGCAGTACTTC	CASPGLAGNYEQYF
13	TRBV7-2	-	TRBJ1-1	-	TGTGCCAGCAGCTCCCGAGCCGACAGCCAAGCTTTCTTT	CASSSRADSQAFF
11	TRBV11-2	-	TRBJ1-1	-	TGTGCCAGCAGCTTATCAGAACAGGCTTTCTTT	CASSLSEQAFF
14	TRBV21-1	-	TRBJ2-2	-	TGTGCCAGCAGCAACATTCGGGCGGGCGGGGAGCTGTTTTTT	CASSNIRAGGELFF
15	TRBV19	TRBD2	TRBJ2-7	-	TGTGCCAGTAGTATTGCGGGGGGCTTTAACTACGAGCAGTACTTC	CASSIAGGFNYEQYF
15	TRBV4-3	-	TRBJ1-4	-	TGCGCCAGCAGCCAAGATGGCGGGTCGGAGGAAAAACTGTTTTTT	CASSQDGGSEEKLFF
11	TRBV29-1	-	TRBJ1-1	-	TGCAGCGCCCTTAGGGAAACTGAAGCTTTCTTT	CSALRETEAFF
16	TRBV7-6	TRBD1	TRBJ2-3	-	TGTGCCAGCAGCTTAGTCAGGACAGGGGCGACAGATACGCAGTATTTT	CASSLVRTGATDTQYF
15	TRBV7-2	-	TRBJ1-3	-	TGTGCCAGCTCTGTCGGGGCTCTAAGAGGAAACACCATATATTTT	CASSVGALRGNTIYF
15	TRBV28	TRBD2	TRBJ2-3	-	TGTGCCAGCAGTTTGCGGGAGGGGGGCACAGATACGCAGTATTTT	CASSLREGGTDTQYF